These 17 T cell receptor beta chains were sequenced from one sample in a study of T and B cells in COVID-19 patients (dated by TCRdb to the early 2020s). Genomic DNA extracted from blood was used in amounts of roughly 220-500 ng for amplification of TRB repertoires. Sequencing relied on an Illumina MiSeq. Multiplex PCR with BIOMED2 TRB-A/B primer pools was used to amplify the TRB rearrangements. The public reads were reanalyzed by TCRdb: fastp trimming at Q25, MiXCR alignment, in-frame beta chains only. Rows are unified per CDR3 protein, each entry keeping the most common DNA and genes. This sample is represented by 6,000 to 9,000 distinct CDR3 sequences; about a third of them were singletons. The top ten clonotypes cover roughly a quarter of the sample. What was sequenced was blood. The receptors were gathered from a human donor who had recovered from COVID-19.

This clonotype was picked up a small number of times. The V and J genes are TRBV7-9 and TRBJ2-2; 7 positions agree with TRBD1. Germline CDR1 SEHNR, CDR2 FQNEAQ (reference sequence). The CDR3 spans 14 residues. J lost 7 bases, V lost 5 bases, and 7 bases had no gene match. CDR3 sequence reads: CASSRDRDSGELFF. DNA of the CDR3: TGTGCCAGCAGCCGCGACAGGGATAGCGGGGAGCTGTTTTTT.

This chain links TRBV28 with TRBJ2-7; the D gene could be TRBD1 or TRBD2 (6 bases each). Germline assignment: CDR1 MDHEN and CDR2 SYDVKM. This CDR3 spans 14 amino acids. The V and J ends lost 5 bases and 0 bases respectively, with 11 bases between them. CDR3 in amino acids: CASSGGPSSYEQYV. In nucleotides, the CDR3 is TGTGCCAGCAGTGGGGGGCCGAGCTCCTACGAGCAGTACGTC.

The J gene is TRBJ1-2, the V gene TRBV5-6, with TRBD1 matching over 7 bases. After removal of 2 bases from V and 4 bases from J, the junction contained 2 bases not matched to a gene. The CDR3 is 13 amino acids. Germline-derived CDR1 and CDR2 are SGHDT and YYEEEE. CDR3 bases: TGTGCCAGCAGCTTAGGGGGCGGCTATGGCTACACCTTC. Its protein product is CASSLGGGYGYTF.

The V gene is TRBV12-3 or TRBV12-4, the J gene TRBJ1-2; D possibly corresponds to TRBD1 (5 bases). There are 16 residues in the CDR3. The V end was cut by 3 bases, the J end by 4 bases, with 18 bases between. The CDR3 coding sequence is TGTGCCAGCAGTTTTTCGTTTCAGGGCCGGTCCTATGGCTACACCTTC. The encoded protein is CASSFSFQGRSYGYTF.

This clonotype qualifies as medium-sized (0.01 to 0.1%). The chain uses TRBV12-3 or TRBV12-4 and TRBJ2-5, with a possible D match to TRBD1 (5 bases). The ends were cut back, 3 bases at V and 5 bases at J, with 10 bases in the middle. The CDR3 is made up of 13 amino acids. As DNA, the CDR3 is TGTGCCAGCAGTTTCAGGGTTGAGGAGACCCAGTACTTC. The encoded protein is CASSFRVEETQYF.

In its sample, this clonotype is medium-sized. The chain is built from TRBV15 and TRBJ2-3; D is possibly TRBD2 (7 bases). The V gene lost 1 base and the J gene lost 6 bases, with 17 bases spanning the gap. The CDR3 sequence is 16 residues long. Germline CDR1 and CDR2: LNHNV and YYDKDF (reference sequence). CDR3 DNA sequence: TGTGCCACCAGCAGAGTTGCGGGGGCCTGGGGGGATACGCAGTATTTT. It yields the protein CATSRVAGAWGDTQYF.

Within the sample, this clonotype is medium-sized. The CDR3 here is CASSISGSSYNSPLHF. As DNA, the CDR3 is TGTGCCAGTAGTATATCCGGGAGCTCCTATAATTCACCCCTCCACTTT. The J gene is TRBJ1-6, the V gene TRBV19; no definite D call. The CDR3 spans 16 residues. Germline V gene data show CDR1 as LNHDA and CDR2 as SQIVND (reference sequence). The V end lost 2 bases, the J end lost 0 bases, and 8 bases lay between the germline ends.

This clonotype rates as medium-sized (0.01 to 0.1%). This chain's CDR3 is CASSIQSPSEQYF. In DNA form, the CDR3 reads TGTGCCAGTAGTATCCAGTCCCCTAGCGAGCAGTACTTC. This chain joins TRBV19 and TRBJ2-7; D unclear. Trimming pared 3 bases from V and 6 bases from J, leaving 12 bases between. From germline, CDR1 is LNHDA and CDR2 SQIVND (reference sequence). This CDR3 contains 13 residues.

In the case of this clonotype: A much larger clone differs by one base, so this may be a read error. The chain links TRBV19 to TRBJ2-5, with 9 nucleotides matching TRBD1. In germline, CDR1 is LNHDA, CDR2 SQIVND (reference sequence). The junction had 7 bases not matched to a gene; V was cut back by 5 bases and J by 3 bases. This CDR3 is built from 15 residues. The DNA of the CDR3 is TGTGCCAGTAGTCCGGGACAGGGAATGGAAGAGACCCAGTACTTC. Amino acids: CASSPGQGMEETQYF.

This clonotype came up a few times. The chain is built from TRBV6-6 and TRBJ2-2, with 8 bases fitting TRBD1. The CDR3 contains 13 residues. V dropped 6 bases and J dropped 5; count of bases not matched to a gene: 2. Germline assignment: CDR1 MNHNY and CDR2 SVGAGI (reference sequence). This CDR3 is CASSRQGTGELFF. The CDR3 nucleotides are TGTGCCAGCAGCAGACAGGGGACCGGGGAGCTGTTTTTT.

This clonotype is medium-sized within its sample. The CDR3 spells CASCPEETQYF. DNA for the CDR3: TGTGCCAGTTGCCCCGAGGAGACCCAGTACTTC. The chain links TRBV6-1 to TRBJ2-5; no definite D call. Germline V CDR1 and CDR2: MNHNS, SASEGT. The CDR3 contains 11 residues. The V end lost 9 bases, the J end lost 5 bases, and 10 bases lay between the germline ends.

This clonotype has just one count. This chain connects TRBV6-8 to TRBJ2-3, with 10 nucleotides matching TRBD1. The germline V gene encodes CDR1 MNHGY and CDR2 SAAAGT. V was clipped by 5 bases and J by 0 bases; unmatched bases: 26. This CDR3 is 23 amino acids long. CDR3 residues: CASSPRDRGGLAGRRRSTDTQYF. In DNA form, the CDR3 reads TGTGCCAGCAGTCCAAGGGACAGGGGAGGGTTAGCGGGGAGAAGAAGAAGCACAGATACGCAGTATTTT.

This rearrangement joins TRBV12-3 or TRBV12-4 to TRBJ1-1; D remains ambiguous. Trimming pared 2 bases from V and 7 bases from J, leaving 14 bases between. The CDR3 totals 14 residues. This CDR3 is CASSLRLQSVEAFF. CDR3 nucleotide sequence: TGTGCCAGCAGTTTAAGGTTACAATCCGTTGAAGCTTTCTTT.

This clonotype was counted a single time. This sequence joins TRBV4-3 and TRBJ2-3, with TRBD2 matching over 10 bases. The germline V gene has CDR1 LGHNA and CDR2 YSLEER. The V segment lost 2 bases and the J segment 6 bases; nucleotides outside the gene matches: 8. This CDR3 is built from 16 residues. The CDR3 DNA reads as TGCGCCAGCAGCCAAAGCTTAGCGGGGGGAAGGGATACGCAGTATTTT. It is translated as CASSQSLAGGRDTQYF.

This clonotype has a handful of counts. The chain links TRBV27 to TRBJ2-2; 8 bases align to TRBD1. Looked up from germline, CDR1 is MNHEY and CDR2 is SMNVEV (reference sequence). This CDR3 has 13 residues. V was pared by 5 bases and J by 6 bases, with 2 bases of the junction left unmatched. For the CDR3, the DNA is TGTGCCAGCAGTCCAGGGGGCCCCGGGGAGCTGTTTTTT. Encoded protein: CASSPGGPGELFF.

This clonotype is labeled medium-sized. J is TRBJ1-4 and V is TRBV19; TRBD1 matches at 9 bases. The CDR3 has 13 amino acids. The V gene's germline CDR1 is LNHDA and CDR2 SQIVND (reference sequence). Unmatched junction bases numbered 6, after V lost 11 bases and J lost 5 bases. The CDR3 bases are TGTGCCGCTTCAGGGACAGGGAATGAAAAACTGTTTTTT. It specifies CAASGTGNEKLFF.

This clonotype ranks as large. V gene TRBV29-1 combines with J gene TRBJ2-5, with D hard to call. Germline V lookup: CDR1 SQVTM, CDR2 ANQGSEA. The ends were cut back, 6 bases at V and 4 bases at J, with 9 bases in the middle. CDR3 size: 11 residues. The CDR3 loop reads CSVGNGETQYF. DNA for the CDR3: TGCAGCGTGGGTAATGGAGAGACCCAGTACTTC.